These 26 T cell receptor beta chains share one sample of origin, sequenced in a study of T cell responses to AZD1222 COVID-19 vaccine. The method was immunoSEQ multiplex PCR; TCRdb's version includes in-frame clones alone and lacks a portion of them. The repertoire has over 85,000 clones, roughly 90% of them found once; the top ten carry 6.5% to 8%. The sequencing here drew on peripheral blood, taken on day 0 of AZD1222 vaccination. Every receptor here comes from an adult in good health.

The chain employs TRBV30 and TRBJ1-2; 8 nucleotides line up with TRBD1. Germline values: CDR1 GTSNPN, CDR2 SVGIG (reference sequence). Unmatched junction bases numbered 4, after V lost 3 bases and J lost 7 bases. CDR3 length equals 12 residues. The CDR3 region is CAWRSGGSGYTF. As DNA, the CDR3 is TGTGCCTGGAGATCAGGGGGCTCTGGCTACACCTTC.

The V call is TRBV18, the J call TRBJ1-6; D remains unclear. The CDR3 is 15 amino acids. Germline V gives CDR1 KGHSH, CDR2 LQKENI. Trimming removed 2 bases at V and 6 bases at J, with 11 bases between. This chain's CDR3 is CASSPSAALNSPLHF. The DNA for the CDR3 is TGTGCCAGCTCACCAAGCGCAGCGCTTAATTCACCCCTCCACTTT.

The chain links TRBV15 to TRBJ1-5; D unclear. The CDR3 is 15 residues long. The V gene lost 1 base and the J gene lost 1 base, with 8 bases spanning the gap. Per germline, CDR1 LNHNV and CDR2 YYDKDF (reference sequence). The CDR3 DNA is TGTGCCACCAGCAGAGGAGGCAGCAGCAATCAGCCCCAGCATTTT. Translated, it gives CATSRGGSSNQPQHF. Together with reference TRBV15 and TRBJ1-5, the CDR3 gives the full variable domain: DAMVIQNPRYQVTQFGKPVTLSCSQTLNHNVMYWYQQKSSQAPKLLFHYYDKDFNNEADTPDNFQSRRPNTSFCFLDIRSPGLGDTAMYLCATSRGGSSNQPQHFGDGTRLSIL.

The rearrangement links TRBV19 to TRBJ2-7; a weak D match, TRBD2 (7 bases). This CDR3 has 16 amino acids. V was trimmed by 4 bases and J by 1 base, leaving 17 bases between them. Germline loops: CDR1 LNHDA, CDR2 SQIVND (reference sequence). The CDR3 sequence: CASSSVGGRGSYEQYF. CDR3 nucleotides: TGTGCCAGTAGTAGTGTCGGGGGGCGGGGTTCCTACGAGCAGTACTTC. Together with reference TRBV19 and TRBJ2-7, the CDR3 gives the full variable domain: DGGITQSPKYLFRKEGQNVTLSCEQNLNHDAMYWYRQDPGQGLRLIYYSQIVNDFQKGDIAEGYSVSREKKESFPLTVTSAQKNPTAFYLCASSSVGGRGSYEQYFGPGTRLTVT.

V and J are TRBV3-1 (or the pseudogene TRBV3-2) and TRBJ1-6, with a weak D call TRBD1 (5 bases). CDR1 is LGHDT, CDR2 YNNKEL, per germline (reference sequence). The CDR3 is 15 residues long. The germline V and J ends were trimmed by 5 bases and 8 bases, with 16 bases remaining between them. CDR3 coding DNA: TGTGCCAGCAGCTCCCGGGGGGGGATCGATTCACCCCTCCACTTT. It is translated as CASSSRGGIDSPLHF.

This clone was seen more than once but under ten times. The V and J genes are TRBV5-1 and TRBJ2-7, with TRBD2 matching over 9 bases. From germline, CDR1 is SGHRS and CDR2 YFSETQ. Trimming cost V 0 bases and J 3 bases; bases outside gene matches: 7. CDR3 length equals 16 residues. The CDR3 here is CASSLVGSGSSYEQYF. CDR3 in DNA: TGCGCCAGCAGCTTGGTCGGTAGCGGGAGTAGCTACGAGCAGTACTTC.

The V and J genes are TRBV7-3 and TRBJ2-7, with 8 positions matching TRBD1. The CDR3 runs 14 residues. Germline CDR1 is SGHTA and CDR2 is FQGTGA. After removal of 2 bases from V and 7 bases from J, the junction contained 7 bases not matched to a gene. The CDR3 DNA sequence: TGTGCCAGCAGCTTAGGGACAGGACCGGGGGAGCAGTACTTC. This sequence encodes CASSLGTGPGEQYF.

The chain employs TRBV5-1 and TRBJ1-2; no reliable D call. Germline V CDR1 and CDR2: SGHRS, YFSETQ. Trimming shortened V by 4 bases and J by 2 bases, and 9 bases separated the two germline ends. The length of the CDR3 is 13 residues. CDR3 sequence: CASSIDTNYGYTF. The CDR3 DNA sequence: TGCGCCAGCAGCATAGACACCAACTATGGCTACACCTTC.

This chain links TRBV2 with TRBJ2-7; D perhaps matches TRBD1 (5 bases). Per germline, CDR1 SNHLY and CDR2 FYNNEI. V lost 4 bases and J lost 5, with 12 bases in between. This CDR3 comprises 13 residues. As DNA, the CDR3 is TGTGCCAGCAGTGCTCAGGGCCTCCACGAGCAGTACTTC. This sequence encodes CASSAQGLHEQYF.

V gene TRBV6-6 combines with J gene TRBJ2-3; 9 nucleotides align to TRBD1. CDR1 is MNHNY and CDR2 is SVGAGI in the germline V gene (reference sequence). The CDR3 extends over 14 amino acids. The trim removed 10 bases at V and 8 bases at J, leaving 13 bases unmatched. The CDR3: CATRWTGVSGTQYF. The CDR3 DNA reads TGTGCCACCAGGTGGACAGGGGTCTCGGGTACGCAGTATTTT.

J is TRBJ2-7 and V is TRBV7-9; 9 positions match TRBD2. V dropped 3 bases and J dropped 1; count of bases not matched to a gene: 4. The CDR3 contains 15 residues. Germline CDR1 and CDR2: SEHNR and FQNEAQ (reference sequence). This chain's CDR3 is CASSFGGGDSYEQYF. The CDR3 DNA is TGTGCCAGCAGCTTTGGCGGGGGGGATTCCTACGAGCAGTACTTC. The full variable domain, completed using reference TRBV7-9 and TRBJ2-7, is DTGVSQNPRHKITKRGQNVTFRCDPISEHNRLYWYRQTLGQGPEFLTYFQNEAQLEKSRLLSDRFSAERPKGSFSTLEIQRTEQGDSAMYLCASSFGGGDSYEQYFGPGTRLTVT.

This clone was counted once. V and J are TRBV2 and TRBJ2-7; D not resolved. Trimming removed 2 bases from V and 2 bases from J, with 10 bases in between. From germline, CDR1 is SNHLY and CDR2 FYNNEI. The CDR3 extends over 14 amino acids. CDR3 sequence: CASSENGRPYEQYF. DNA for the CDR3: TGTGCCAGCAGTGAAAATGGCAGACCCTACGAGCAGTACTTC.

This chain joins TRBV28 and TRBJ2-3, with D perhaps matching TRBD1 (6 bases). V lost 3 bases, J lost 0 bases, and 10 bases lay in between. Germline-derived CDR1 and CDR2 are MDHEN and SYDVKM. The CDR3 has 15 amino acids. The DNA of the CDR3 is TGTGCCAGCAGTTTTGGGGGACACAGCACAGATACGCAGTATTTT. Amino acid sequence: CASSFGGHSTDTQYF.

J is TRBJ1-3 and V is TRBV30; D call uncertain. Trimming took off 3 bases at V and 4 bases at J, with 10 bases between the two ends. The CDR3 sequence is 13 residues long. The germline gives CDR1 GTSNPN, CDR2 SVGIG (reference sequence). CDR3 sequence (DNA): TGTGCCTGGAGGGTGGCAGGCGGAAACACCATATATTTT. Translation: CAWRVAGGNTIYF.

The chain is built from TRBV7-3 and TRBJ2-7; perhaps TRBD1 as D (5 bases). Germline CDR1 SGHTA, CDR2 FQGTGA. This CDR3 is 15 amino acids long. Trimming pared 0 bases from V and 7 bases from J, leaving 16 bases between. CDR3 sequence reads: CASSLTGPGSREQYF. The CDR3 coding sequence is TGTGCCAGCAGCTTAACCGGGCCAGGGTCCCGAGAGCAGTACTTC. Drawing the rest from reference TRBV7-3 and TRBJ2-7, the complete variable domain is GAGVSQTPSNKVTEKGKYVELRCDPISGHTALYWYRQSLGQGPEFLIYFQGTGAADDSGLPNDRFFAVRPEGSVSTLKIQRTERGDSAVYLCASSLTGPGSREQYFGPGTRLTVT.

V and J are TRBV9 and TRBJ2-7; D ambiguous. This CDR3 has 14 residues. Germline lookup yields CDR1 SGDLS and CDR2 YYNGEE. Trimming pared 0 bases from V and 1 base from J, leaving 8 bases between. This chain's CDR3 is CASSVDWSSYEQYF. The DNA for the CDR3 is TGTGCCAGCAGCGTAGACTGGAGTTCCTACGAGCAGTACTTC. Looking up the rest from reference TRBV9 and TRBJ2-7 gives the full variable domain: DSGVTQTPKHLITATGQRVTLRCSPRSGDLSVYWYQQSLDQGLQFLIQYYNGEERAKGNILERFSAQQFPDLHSELNLSSLELGDSALYFCASSVDWSSYEQYFGPGTRLTVT.

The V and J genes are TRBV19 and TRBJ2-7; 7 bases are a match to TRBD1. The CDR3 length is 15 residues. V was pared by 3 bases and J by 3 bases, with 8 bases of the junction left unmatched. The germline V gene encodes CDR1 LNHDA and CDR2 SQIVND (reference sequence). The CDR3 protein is CASSMGLQGIYEQYF. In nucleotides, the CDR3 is TGTGCCAGTAGTATGGGTTTACAGGGGATCTACGAGCAGTACTTC.

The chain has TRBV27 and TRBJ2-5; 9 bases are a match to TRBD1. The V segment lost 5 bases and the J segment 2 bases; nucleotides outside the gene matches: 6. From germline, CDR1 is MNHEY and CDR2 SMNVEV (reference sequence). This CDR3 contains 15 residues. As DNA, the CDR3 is TGTGCCAGCAGTCCCGGGACAGGGATTCAAGAGACCCAGTACTTC. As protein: CASSPGTGIQETQYF.

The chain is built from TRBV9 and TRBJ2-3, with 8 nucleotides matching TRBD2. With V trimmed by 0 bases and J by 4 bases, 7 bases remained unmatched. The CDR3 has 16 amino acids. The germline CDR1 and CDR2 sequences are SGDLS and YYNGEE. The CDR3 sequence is CASSVGAAGAADTQYF. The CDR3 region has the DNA TGTGCCAGCAGCGTAGGGGCAGCGGGAGCAGCAGATACGCAGTATTTT.

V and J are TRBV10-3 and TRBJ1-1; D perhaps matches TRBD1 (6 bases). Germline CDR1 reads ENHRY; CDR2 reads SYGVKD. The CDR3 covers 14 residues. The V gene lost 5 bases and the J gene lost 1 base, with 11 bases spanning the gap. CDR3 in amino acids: CAISNREENTEAFF. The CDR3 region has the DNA TGTGCCATCAGTAACAGGGAGGAGAACACTGAAGCTTTCTTT.

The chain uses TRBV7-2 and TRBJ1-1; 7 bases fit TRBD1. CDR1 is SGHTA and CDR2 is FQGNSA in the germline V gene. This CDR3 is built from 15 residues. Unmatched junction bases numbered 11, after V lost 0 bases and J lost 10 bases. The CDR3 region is CASSLAPLQGGTAFF. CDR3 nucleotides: TGTGCCAGCAGCTTAGCCCCCCTACAAGGGGGCACAGCTTTCTTT.

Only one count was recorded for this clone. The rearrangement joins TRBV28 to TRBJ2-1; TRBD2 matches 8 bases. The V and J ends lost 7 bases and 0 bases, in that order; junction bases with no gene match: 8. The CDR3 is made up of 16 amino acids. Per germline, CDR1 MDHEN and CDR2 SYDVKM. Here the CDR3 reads CASTGGALNSYNEQFF. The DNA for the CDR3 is TGTGCCAGCACCGGGGGGGCCCTTAACTCCTACAATGAGCAGTTCTTC.

CDR3 in amino acids: CASSQVTSGGARNEQFF. The CDR3 DNA is TGTGCCAGCAGCCAAGTAACTAGCGGGGGGGCGCGGAATGAGCAGTTCTTC. V is TRBV3-1 (or the pseudogene TRBV3-2) and J is TRBJ2-1; 13 bases are shared with TRBD2. After removal of 1 base from V and 7 bases from J, the junction contained 7 bases not matched to a gene. This CDR3 has 17 amino acids. Per germline, CDR1 LGHDT and CDR2 YNNKEL (reference sequence).

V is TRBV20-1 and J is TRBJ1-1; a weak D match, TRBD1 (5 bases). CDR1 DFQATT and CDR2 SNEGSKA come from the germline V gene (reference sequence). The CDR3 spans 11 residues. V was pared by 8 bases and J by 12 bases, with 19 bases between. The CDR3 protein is CSPSSQGITFF. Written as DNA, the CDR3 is TGCAGTCCTTCGTCCCAGGGTATAACTTTCTTT.

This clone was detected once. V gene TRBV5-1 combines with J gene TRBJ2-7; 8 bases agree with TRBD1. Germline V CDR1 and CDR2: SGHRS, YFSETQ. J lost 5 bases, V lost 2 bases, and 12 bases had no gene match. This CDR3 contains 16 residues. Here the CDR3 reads CASSLIPPGGAHEQYF. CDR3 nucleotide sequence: TGCGCCAGCAGCTTAATACCCCCAGGGGGCGCCCACGAGCAGTACTTC.

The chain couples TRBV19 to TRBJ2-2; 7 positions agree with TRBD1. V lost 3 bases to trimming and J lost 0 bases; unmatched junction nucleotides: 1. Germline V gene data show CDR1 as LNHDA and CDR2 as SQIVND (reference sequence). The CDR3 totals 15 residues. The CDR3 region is CASSIGTANTGELFF. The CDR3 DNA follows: TGTGCCAGTAGTATTGGGACAGCGAACACCGGGGAGCTGTTTTTT.